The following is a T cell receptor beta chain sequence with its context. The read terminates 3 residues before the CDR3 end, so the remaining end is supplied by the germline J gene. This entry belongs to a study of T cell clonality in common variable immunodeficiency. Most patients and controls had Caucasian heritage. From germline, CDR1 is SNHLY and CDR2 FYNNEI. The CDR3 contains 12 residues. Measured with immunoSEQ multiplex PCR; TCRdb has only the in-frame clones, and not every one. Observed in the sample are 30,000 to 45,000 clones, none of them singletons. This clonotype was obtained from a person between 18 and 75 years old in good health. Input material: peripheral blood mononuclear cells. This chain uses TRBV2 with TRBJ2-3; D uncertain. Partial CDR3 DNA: TGTGCCAGCAGCCTAGTTCAAGAGACG. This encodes CASSLVQET. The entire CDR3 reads CASSLVQETQYF.